This T cell receptor (beta chain) was observed in a study of T-cell reconstitution after alpha-beta-depleted transplantation in children. This clonotype was counted ten times or more. This sample's TCRbeta library carried unique molecular identifier barcodes. TCRdb itself ran the PCR reads through MiXCR, one entry per CDR3 protein. The sample includes 83,000 or so distinct CDR3 sequences, roughly 8% of them seen just once. Germline CDR1 reads SGHRS; CDR2 reads YFSETQ. The CDR3 contains 16 residues. V was clipped by 0 bases and J by 1 base, with 8 bases between them. Sequenced material: PBMCs from the stem cell graft donor, taken from the stem cell graft. This receptor was obtained from a human donor who donated a stem cell graft to a child with congenital amegakaryocytic thrombocytopenia. The genes are TRBV5-1 and TRBJ2-6; D is possibly TRBD1 (5 bases). CDR3 nucleotides: TGCGCCAGCAGCTTGGCGGACATTTCTGGGGCCAACGTCCTGACTTTC. Translated: CASSLADISGANVLTF.